This T cell receptor beta chain derives from a study of T cells in Graves' hyperthyroidism and ophthalmopathy. This clonotype has at least ten counts. Amplification of TCR beta CDR3 regions used RNA as the template. The study used the HTBI primer set for a first-round RT-PCR of the TCR CDR3. TCRdb used MiXCR to reprocess the multiplex PCR reads, holding one entry per CDR3 protein. The data show under 550,000 distinct CDR3 sequences, with about 20% seen just once and over 45% held by the top ten. The CDR3 extends over 13 amino acids. With 2 bases clipped from V and 6 bases from J, the junction kept 4 bases outside the gene matches. The V gene's germline CDR1 is SGHVS and CDR2 FQNEAQ.

This sequence joins TRBV7-8 and TRBJ2-7; 7 positions match TRBD1. Sequencing was carried out using blood. The origin of this receptor is a man aged 40-55 years with Graves' ophthalmopathy. The CDR3 reads CASSLPDRSEQYF. In nucleotides, the CDR3 is TGTGCCAGCAGCTTACCGGACAGGAGCGAGCAGTACTTC.